This T cell receptor (beta chain) was sequenced in a study of Ad26.COV2.S vaccination and SARS-CoV-2 variants. Study at large: A COV1001 Ad26.COV2.S trial-arm participant provided the sample.

Germline CDR1 reads MDHEN; CDR2 reads SYDVKM. Trimming left V 2 bases short and J 2 bases short, with 6 bases between. The CDR3 extends over 13 amino acids. As for this clone: The sample holds other DNA sequences that translate to the same CDR3.

Treatment given: around 19 received Ad26.COV2.S at low or high dose, single or two shots; roughly five received placebo; per-sample allocation not given. It was on day 63 after the first vaccine or placebo injection that samples were taken. Sequencing used immunoSEQ multiplex PCR; TCRdb keeps in-frame clones, though not all of them. The sample includes roughly 350,000 clones, 75% to 90% of them seen just once. The sequencing used peripheral blood, collected in a trial of Ad26.COV2.S vaccine versus placebo. This receptor was identified in a person between 18 and 59 years old who received the Ad26.COV2.S COVID-19 vaccine or a placebo. The chain recombines TRBV28 with TRBJ1-2; D might be TRBD1 (6 bases). The CDR3: CASSLTGNYGYTF. The CDR3 region has the DNA TGTGCCAGCAGTTTAACAGGGAACTATGGCTACACCTTC.